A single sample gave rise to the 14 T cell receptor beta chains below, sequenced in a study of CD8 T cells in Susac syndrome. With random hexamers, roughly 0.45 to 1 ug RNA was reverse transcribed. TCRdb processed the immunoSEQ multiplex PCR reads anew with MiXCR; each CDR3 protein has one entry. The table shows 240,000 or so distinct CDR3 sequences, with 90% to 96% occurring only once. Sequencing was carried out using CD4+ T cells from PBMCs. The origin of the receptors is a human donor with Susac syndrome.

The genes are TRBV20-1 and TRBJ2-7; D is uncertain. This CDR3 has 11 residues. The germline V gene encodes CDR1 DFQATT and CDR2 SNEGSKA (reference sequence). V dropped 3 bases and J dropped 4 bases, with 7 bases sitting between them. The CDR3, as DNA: TGCAGTGCTAGTTTACTATACGAGCAGTACTTC. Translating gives CSASLLYEQYF.

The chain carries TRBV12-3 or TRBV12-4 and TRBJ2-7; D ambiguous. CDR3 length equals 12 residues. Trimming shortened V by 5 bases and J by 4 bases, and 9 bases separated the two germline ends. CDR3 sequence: CASSNGEYEQYF. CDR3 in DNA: TGTGCCAGCAGTAATGGCGAGTACGAGCAGTACTTC.

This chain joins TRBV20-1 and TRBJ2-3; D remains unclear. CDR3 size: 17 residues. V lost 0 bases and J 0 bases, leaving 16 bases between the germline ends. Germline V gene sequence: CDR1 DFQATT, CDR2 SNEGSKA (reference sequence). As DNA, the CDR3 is TGCAGTGCTAGAGATACCCAGGCAGTCACTAGCACAGATACGCAGTATTTT. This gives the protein CSARDTQAVTSTDTQYF.

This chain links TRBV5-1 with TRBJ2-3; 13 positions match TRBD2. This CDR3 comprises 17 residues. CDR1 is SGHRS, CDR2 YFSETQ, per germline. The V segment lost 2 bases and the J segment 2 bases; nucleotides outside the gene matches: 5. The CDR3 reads CASSLGLAGAPTDTQYF. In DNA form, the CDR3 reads TGCGCCAGCAGCTTAGGACTAGCGGGAGCCCCCACAGATACGCAGTATTTT.

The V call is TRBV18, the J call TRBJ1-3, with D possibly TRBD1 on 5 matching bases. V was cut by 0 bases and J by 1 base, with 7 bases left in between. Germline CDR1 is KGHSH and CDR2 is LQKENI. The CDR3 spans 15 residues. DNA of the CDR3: TGTGCCAGCTCACCACCGACAGCATCTGGAAACACCATATATTTT. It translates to CASSPPTASGNTIYF.

The CDR3 is CASSAKPPRRVETQYF. DNA of the CDR3: TGTGCCAGCAGCGCAAAGCCTCCTAGGAGAGTGGAGACCCAGTACTTC. The genes are TRBV14 and TRBJ2-5; D not resolved. This CDR3 comprises 16 residues. Germline V gives CDR1 SGHDN, CDR2 FVKESK. V dropped 5 bases and J dropped 5 bases, with 21 bases sitting between them.

CDR3 in DNA: TGTGCCAGCAAAGGGACTAGAGAAGAGACCCAGTACTTC. Amino acids: CASKGTREETQYF. The V and J genes are TRBV2 and TRBJ2-5; 8 bases align to TRBD2. Trimming took 7 bases from V and 3 from J; bases not matched to a gene: 4. CDR3 length equals 13 residues. Germline V gene lookup returns CDR1 SNHLY and CDR2 FYNNEI.

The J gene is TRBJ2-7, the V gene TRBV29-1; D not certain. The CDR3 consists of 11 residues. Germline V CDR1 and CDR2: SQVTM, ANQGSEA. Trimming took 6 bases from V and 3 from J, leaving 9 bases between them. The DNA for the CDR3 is TGCAGCGTGACGTATGGCTACGAGCAGTACTTC. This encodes CSVTYGYEQYF.

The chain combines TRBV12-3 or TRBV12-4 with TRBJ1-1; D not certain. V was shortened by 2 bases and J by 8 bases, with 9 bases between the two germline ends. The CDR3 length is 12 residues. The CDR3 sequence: CASSLTRGEAFF. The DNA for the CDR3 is TGTGCCAGCAGTTTAACCCGGGGAGAAGCTTTCTTT.

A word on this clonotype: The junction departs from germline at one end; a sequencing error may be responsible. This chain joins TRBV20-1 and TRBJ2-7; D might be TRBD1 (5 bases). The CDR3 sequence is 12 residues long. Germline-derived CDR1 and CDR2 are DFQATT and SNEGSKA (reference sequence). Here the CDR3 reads CRARGRVYEQYF. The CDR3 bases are TGCAGGGCTAGGGGTCGGGTCTACGAGCAGTACTTC.

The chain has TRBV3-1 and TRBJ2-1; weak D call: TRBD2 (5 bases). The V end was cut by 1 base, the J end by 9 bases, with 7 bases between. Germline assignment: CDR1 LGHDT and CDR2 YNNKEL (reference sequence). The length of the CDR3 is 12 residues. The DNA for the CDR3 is TGTGCCAGCAGCCAAGTAGCGTTTGAGCAGTTCTTC. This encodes CASSQVAFEQFF.

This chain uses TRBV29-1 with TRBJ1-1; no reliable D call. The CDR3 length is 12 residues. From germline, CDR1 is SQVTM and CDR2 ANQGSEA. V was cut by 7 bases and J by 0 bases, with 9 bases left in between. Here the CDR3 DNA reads TGCAGCGCTAGACCGGTGAACACTGAAGCTTTCTTT. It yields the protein CSARPVNTEAFF.

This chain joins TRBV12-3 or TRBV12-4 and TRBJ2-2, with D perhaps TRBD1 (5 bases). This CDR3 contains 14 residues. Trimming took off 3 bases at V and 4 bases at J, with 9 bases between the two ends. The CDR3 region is CASSFWQGTGELFF. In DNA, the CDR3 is TGTGCCAGCAGTTTTTGGCAGGGCACCGGGGAGCTGTTTTTT.

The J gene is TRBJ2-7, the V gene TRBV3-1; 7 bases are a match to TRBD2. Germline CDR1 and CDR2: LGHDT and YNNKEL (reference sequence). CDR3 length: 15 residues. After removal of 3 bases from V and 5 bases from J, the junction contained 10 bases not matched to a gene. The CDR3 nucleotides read TGTGCCAGCAGCCACGACGGGGGAGGGACTCACGAGCAGTACTTC. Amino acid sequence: CASSHDGGGTHEQYF.